This TCR beta chain was observed in a study of T cell repertoires in cytomegalovirus infection. TCRdb passed the reads through MiXCR, listing each CDR3 protein once. The sample has just over 300,000 distinct CDR3 sequences, under 20% seen once. This clonotype has a count of ten or more. Sequencing input: PBMCs. The origin of this receptor is a human donor in good health (CMV status not recorded). Some clones in this sample may be carry-over from other donors' samples.

The chain's CDR3 is CASSLYRGTAGTEAFF. The CDR3 DNA is TGTGCCAGCAGCTTATATAGGGGCACAGCAGGCACTGAAGCTTTCTTT. The V and J genes are TRBV7-2 and TRBJ1-1, with TRBD1 as a possible D gene (5 bases). Germline V gene lookup returns CDR1 SGHTA and CDR2 FQGNSA. Trimming shortened V by 2 bases and J by 4 bases, and 17 bases separated the two germline ends. CDR3 length equals 16 residues.